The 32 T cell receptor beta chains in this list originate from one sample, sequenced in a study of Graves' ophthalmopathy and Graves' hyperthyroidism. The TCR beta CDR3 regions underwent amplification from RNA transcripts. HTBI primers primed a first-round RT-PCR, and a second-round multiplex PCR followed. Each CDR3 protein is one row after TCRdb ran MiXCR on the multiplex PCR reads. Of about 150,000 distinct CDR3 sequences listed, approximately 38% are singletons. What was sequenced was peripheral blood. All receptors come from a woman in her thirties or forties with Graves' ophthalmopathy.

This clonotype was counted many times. The CDR3 DNA is TGCGCCAGCAGCTGGCAAGGGACGGCCAGCAATGAAGCTTTCTTT. Amino acids: CASSWQGTASNEAFF. V gene TRBV5-1 combines with J gene TRBJ1-1; D is perhaps TRBD1 (5 bases). Germline lookup yields CDR1 SGHRS and CDR2 YFSETQ. With 3 bases removed from V and 7 bases from J, the gap between germline ends came to 19 bases. The CDR3 is 15 amino acids.

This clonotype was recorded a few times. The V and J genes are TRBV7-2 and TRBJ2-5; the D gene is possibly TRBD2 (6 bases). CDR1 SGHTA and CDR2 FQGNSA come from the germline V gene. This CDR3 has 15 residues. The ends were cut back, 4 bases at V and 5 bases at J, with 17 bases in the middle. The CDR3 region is CASSSSSALGETQYF. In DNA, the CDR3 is TGTGCCAGCAGCTCCTCTAGCGCCCTAGGGGAGACCCAGTACTTC.

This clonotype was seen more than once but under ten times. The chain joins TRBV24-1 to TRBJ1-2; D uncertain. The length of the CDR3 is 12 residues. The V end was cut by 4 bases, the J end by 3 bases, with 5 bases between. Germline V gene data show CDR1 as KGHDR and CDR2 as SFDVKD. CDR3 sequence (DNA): TGTGCCACCAGTGACGGTTACTATGGCTACACCTTC. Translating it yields CATSDGYYGYTF.

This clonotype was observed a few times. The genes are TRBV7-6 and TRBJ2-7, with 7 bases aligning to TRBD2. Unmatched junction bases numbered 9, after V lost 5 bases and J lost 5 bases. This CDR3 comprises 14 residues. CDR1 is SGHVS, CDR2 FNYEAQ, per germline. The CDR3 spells CASSRRTSPDEQYF. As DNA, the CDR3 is TGTGCCAGCAGCCGGCGGACTAGTCCTGACGAGCAGTACTTC.

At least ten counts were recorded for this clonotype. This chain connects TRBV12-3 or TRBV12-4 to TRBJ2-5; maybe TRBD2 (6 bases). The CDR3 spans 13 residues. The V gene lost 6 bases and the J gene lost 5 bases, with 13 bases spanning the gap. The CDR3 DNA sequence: TGTGCCAGCAGCCCCACGGCGGGGGAGACCCAGTACTTC. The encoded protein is CASSPTAGETQYF.

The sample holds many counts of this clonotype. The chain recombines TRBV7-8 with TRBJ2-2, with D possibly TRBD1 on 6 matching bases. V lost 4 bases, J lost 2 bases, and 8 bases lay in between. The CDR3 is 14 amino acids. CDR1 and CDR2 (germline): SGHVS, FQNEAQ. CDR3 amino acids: CASSSQGNTGELFF. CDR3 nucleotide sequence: TGTGCCAGCAGCTCACAGGGAAACACCGGGGAGCTGTTTTTT.

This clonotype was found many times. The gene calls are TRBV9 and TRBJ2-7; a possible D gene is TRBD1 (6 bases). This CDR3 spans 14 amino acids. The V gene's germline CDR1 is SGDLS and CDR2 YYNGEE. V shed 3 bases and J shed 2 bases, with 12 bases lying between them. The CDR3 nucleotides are TGTGCCAGCAGCGAAACCGGGACAACCTACGAGCAGTACTTC. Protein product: CASSETGTTYEQYF.

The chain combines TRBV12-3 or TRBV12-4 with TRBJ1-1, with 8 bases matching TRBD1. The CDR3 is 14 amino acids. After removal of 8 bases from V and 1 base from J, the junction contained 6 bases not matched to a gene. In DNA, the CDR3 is TGTGCCAGCTATAGGGGACAGGCGAACACTGAAGCTTTCTTT. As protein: CASYRGQANTEAFF.

The chain's CDR3 is CASSLFPAGRSYEQYF. CDR3 nucleotides: TGTGCCAGCAGTTTATTCCCGGCAGGACGATCCTACGAGCAGTACTTC. The genes are TRBV27 and TRBJ2-7; D remains unclear. Germline-derived CDR1 and CDR2 are MNHEY and SMNVEV (reference sequence). Trimming took off 1 base at V and 1 base at J, with 14 bases between the two ends. The CDR3 contains 16 residues.

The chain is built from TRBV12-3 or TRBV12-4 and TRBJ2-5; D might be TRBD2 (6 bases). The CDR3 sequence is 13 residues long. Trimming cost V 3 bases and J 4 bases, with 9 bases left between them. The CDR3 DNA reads TGTGCCAGCAGTTTTCAGCGGGTAGAGACCCAGTACTTC. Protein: CASSFQRVETQYF.

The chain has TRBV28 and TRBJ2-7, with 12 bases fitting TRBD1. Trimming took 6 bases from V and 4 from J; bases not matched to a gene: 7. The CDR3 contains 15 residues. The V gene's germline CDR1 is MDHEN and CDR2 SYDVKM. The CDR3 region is CASRGDRGRRYEQYF. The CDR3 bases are TGTGCCAGCAGGGGGGACAGGGGGCGCCGGTACGAGCAGTACTTC. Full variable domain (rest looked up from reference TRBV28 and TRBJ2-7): DVKVTQSSRYLVKRTGEKVFLECVQDMDHENMFWYRQDPGLGLRLIYFSYDVKMKEKGDIPEGYSVSREKKERFSLILESASTNQTSMYLCASRGDRGRRYEQYFGPGTRLTVT.

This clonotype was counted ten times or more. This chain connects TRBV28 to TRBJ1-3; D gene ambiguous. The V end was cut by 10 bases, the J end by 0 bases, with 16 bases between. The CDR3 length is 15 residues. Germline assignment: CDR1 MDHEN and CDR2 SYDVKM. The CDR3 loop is CATLESGISGNTIYF. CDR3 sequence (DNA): TGTGCCACCTTGGAGAGCGGCATCTCTGGAAACACCATATATTTT.

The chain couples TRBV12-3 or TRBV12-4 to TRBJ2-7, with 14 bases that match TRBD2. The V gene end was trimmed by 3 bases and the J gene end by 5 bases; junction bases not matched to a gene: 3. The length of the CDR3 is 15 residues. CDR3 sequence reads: CASSLGLAGAHEQYF. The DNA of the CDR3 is TGTGCCAGCAGTTTGGGACTAGCGGGAGCGCACGAGCAGTACTTC.

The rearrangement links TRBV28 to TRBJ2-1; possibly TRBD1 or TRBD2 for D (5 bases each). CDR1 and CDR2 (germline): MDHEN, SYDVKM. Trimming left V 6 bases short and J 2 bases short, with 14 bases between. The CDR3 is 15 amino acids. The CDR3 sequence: CASSRDGSPYNEQFF. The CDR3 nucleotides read TGTGCCAGCAGCCGGGACGGCTCACCCTACAATGAGCAGTTCTTC.

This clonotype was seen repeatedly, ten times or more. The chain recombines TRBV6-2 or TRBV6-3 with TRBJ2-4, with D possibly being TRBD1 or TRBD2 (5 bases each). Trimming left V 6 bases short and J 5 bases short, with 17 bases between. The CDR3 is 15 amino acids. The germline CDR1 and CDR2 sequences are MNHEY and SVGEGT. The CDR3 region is CASSGSGTGQNIQYF. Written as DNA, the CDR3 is TGTGCCAGCAGCGGGTCCGGGACGGGTCAAAACATTCAGTACTTC.

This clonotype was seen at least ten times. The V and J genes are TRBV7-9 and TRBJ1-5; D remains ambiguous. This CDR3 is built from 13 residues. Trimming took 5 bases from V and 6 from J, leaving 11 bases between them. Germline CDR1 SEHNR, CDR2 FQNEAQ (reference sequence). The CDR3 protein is CASSRPSGQPQHF. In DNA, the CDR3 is TGTGCCAGCAGCCGTCCGTCGGGTCAGCCCCAGCATTTT.

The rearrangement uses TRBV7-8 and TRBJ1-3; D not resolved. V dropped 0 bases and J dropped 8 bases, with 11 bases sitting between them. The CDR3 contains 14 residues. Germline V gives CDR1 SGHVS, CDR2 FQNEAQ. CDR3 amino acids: CASSLAGLLDTIYF. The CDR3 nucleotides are TGTGCCAGCAGCTTAGCGGGTTTGTTGGACACCATATATTTT.

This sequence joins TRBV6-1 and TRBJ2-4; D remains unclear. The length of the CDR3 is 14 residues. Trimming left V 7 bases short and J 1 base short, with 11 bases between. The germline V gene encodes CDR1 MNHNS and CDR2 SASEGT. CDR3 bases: TGTGCCAGCATGGTGGGGTGGGCCAAAAACATTCAGTACTTC. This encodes CASMVGWAKNIQYF.

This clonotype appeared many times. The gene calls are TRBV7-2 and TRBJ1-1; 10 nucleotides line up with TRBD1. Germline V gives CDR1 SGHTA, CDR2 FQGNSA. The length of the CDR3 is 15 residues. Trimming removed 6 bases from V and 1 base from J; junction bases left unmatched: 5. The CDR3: CASSYRTGGNTEAFF. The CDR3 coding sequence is TGTGCCAGCAGTTACCGGACAGGGGGGAACACTGAAGCTTTCTTT. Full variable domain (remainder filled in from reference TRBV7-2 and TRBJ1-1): GAGVSQSPSNKVTEKGKDVELRCDPISGHTALYWYRQSLGQGLEFLIYFQGNSAPDKSGLPSDRFSAERTGGSVSTLTIQRTQQEDSAVYLCASSYRTGGNTEAFFGQGTRLTVV.

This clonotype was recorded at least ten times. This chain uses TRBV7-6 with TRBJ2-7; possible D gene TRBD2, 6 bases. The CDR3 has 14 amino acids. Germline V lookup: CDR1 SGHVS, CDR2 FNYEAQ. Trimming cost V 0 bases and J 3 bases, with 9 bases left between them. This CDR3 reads CASSLASGYYEQYF. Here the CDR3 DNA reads TGTGCCAGCAGCTTAGCTAGCGGCTACTACGAGCAGTACTTC.

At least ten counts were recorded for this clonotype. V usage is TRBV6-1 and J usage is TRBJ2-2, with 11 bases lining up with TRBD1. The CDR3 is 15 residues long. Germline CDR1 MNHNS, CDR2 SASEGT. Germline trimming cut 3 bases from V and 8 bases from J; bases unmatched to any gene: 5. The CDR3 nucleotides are TGTGCCAGCAGTGACGGACAGGGGGCTGGAGGGGAGCTGTTTTTT. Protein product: CASSDGQGAGGELFF.

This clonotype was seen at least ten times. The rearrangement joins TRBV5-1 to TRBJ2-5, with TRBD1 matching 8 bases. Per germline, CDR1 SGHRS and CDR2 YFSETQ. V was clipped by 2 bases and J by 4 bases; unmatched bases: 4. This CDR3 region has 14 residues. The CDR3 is CASSFSGGGETQYF. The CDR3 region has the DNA TGCGCCAGCAGCTTCTCAGGGGGCGGAGAGACCCAGTACTTC.

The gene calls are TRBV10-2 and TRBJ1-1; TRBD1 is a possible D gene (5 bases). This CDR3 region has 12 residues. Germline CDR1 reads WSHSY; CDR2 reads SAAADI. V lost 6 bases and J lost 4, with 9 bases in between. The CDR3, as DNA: TGCGCCAGCAGCCCAGGGACCACTGAAGCTTTCTTT. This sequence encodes CASSPGTTEAFF.

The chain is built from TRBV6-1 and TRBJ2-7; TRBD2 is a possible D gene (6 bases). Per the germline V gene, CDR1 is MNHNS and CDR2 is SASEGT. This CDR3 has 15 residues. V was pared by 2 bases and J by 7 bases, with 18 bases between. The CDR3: CASSEIGAQGREQYF. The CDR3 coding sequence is TGTGCCAGCAGTGAAATTGGGGCTCAAGGGAGGGAGCAGTACTTC.

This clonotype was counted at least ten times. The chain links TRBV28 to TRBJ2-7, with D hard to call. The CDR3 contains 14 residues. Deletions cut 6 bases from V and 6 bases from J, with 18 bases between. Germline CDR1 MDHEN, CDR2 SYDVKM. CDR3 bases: TGTGCCAGCAGCAAATGGGGATCCCGCTCCGAGCAGTACTTC. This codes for CASSKWGSRSEQYF.

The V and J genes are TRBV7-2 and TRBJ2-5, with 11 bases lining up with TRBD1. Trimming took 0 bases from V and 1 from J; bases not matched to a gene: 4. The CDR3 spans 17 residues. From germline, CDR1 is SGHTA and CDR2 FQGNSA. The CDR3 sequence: CASSLAAGTGGQETQYF. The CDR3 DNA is TGTGCCAGCAGCTTAGCGGCTGGGACAGGGGGCCAAGAGACCCAGTACTTC. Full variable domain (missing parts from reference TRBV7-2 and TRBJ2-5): GAGVSQSPSNKVTEKGKDVELRCDPISGHTALYWYRQSLGQGLEFLIYFQGNSAPDKSGLPSDRFSAERTGGSVSTLTIQRTQQEDSAVYLCASSLAAGTGGQETQYFGPGTRLLVL.

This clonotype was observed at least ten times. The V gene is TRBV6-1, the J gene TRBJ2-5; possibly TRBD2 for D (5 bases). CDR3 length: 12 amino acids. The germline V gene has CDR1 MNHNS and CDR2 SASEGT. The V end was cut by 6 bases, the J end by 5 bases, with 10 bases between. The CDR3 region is CASSEPGETQYF. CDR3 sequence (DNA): TGTGCCAGCAGCGAGCCGGGGGAGACCCAGTACTTC.

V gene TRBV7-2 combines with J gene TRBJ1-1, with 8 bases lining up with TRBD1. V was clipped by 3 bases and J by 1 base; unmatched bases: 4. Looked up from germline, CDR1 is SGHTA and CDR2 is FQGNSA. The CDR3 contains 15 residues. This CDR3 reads CASSLWTGKNTEAFF. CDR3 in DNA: TGTGCCAGCAGCTTGTGGACAGGGAAGAACACTGAAGCTTTCTTT.

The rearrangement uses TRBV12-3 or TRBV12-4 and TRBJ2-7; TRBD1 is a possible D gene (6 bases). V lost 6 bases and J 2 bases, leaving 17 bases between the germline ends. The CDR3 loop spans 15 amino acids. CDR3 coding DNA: TGTGCCAGCAGGCATGTCGGACAGTCGGCCTACGAGCAGTACTTC. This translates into CASRHVGQSAYEQYF.

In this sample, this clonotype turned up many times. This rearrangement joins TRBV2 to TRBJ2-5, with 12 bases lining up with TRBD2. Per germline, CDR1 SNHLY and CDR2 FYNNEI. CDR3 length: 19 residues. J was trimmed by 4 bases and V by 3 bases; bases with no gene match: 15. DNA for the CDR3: TGTGCCAGCAGTGATGGGCTAGCGGGGGGGCCGGCGAGAGGAGAGACCCAGTACTTC. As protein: CASSDGLAGGPARGETQYF.

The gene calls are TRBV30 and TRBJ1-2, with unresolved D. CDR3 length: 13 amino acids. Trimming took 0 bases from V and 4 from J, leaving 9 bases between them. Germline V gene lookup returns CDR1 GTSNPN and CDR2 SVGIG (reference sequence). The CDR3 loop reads CAWSVRRLYGYTF. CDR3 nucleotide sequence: TGTGCCTGGAGTGTACGGCGGCTCTATGGCTACACCTTC.

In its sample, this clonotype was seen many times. The CDR3 spells CASSYPSGSNQPQHF. The CDR3 coding sequence is TGTGCCAGCAGTTACCCCAGTGGTAGCAATCAGCCCCAGCATTTT. The chain is built from TRBV6-5 and TRBJ1-5; D not resolved. The V and J ends lost 2 bases and 0 bases respectively, with 8 bases between them. This CDR3 is built from 15 residues. Germline lookup yields CDR1 MNHEY and CDR2 SVGAGI.